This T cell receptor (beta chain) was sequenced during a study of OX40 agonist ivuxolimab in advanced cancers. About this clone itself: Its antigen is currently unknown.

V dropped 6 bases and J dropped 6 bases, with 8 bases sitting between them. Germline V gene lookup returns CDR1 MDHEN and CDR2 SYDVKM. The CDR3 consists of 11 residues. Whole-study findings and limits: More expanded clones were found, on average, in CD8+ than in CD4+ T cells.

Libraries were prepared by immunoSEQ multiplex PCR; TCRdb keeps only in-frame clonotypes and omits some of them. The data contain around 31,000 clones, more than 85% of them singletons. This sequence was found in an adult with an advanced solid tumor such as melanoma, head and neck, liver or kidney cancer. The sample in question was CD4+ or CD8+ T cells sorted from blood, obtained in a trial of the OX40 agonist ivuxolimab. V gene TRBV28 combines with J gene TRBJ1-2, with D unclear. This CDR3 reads CASSSPNGYTF. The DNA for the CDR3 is TGTGCCAGCAGCTCCCCGAATGGCTACACCTTC.